Each of the 26 T cell receptor beta chains below was sequenced from the same sample in a study of lymphopenia after photon versus proton radiotherapy. TCRdb's table, derived via immunoSEQ multiplex PCR, lists solely in-frame clones and lacks some. The table has 160,000 or so clones, about nine tenths seen once. The material sequenced was peripheral blood, taken from a patient treated with photon-based radiotherapy. Receptor source: a man over 45 with gastric cancer.

The chain couples TRBV4-1 to TRBJ2-5; 14 bases are a match to TRBD2. The V gene's germline CDR1 is MGHRA and CDR2 YSYEKL. This CDR3 has 16 residues. The junction had 6 bases not matched to a gene; V was cut back by 4 bases and J by 5 bases. The CDR3 is CASSRGLAGVGETQYF. In DNA, the CDR3 is TGCGCCAGCAGCCGGGGACTAGCGGGAGTGGGTGAGACCCAGTACTTC.

The V and J genes are TRBV27 and TRBJ1-5; 7 bases map to TRBD1. This CDR3 spans 13 amino acids. Germline V lookup: CDR1 MNHEY, CDR2 SMNVEV (reference sequence). V lost 6 bases, J lost 11 bases, and 10 bases stayed unmatched. CDR3: CASSMTGPRAQHF. As DNA, the CDR3 is TGTGCCAGCAGCATGACAGGGCCTCGCGCCCAGCATTTT.

The CDR3 DNA is TGTGCCTGGAGTGTACCTCGGGGACCCAACTATGGCTACACCTTC. As protein: CAWSVPRGPNYGYTF. V is TRBV30 and J is TRBJ1-2; tentative D call: TRBD1 (5 bases). Trimming pared 0 bases from V and 2 bases from J, leaving 13 bases between. This CDR3 comprises 15 residues. CDR1 is GTSNPN, CDR2 SVGIG, per germline (reference sequence).

V and J are TRBV19 and TRBJ2-7, with TRBD2 matching 11 bases. Germline loops: CDR1 LNHDA, CDR2 SQIVND (reference sequence). The CDR3 is 16 residues long. V trimming: 5 bases; J trimming: 4 bases; junction bases outside the gene matches: 10. The CDR3 sequence: CASSPYTSGSLYEQYF. DNA of the CDR3: TGTGCCAGTAGTCCCTACACTAGCGGGAGTTTATACGAGCAGTACTTC.

This rearrangement joins TRBV5-1 to TRBJ2-2; possibly TRBD2 for D (6 bases). Germline values: CDR1 SGHRS, CDR2 YFSETQ. This CDR3 is built from 18 residues. Deletions cut 6 bases from V and 1 base from J, with 22 bases between. The CDR3 reads CASTRGPLAELNTGELFF. In DNA form, the CDR3 reads TGCGCCAGCACCCGGGGACCTTTAGCGGAGTTGAACACCGGGGAGCTGTTTTTT. Using reference TRBV5-1 and TRBJ2-2 for the parts outside the CDR3, the full variable domain is KAGVTQTPRYLIKTRGQQVTLSCSPISGHRSVSWYQQTPGQGLQFLFEYFSETQRNKGNFPGRFSGRQFSNSRSEMNVSTLELGDSALYLCASTRGPLAELNTGELFFGEGSRLTVL.

J is TRBJ2-2 and V is TRBV7-3; TRBD1 matches at 11 bases. The junction had 5 bases not matched to a gene; V was cut back by 5 bases and J by 6 bases. Germline CDR1 is SGHTA and CDR2 is FQGTGA. The CDR3 totals 15 residues. This CDR3 reads CASSGPGQGAGELFF. CDR3 sequence (DNA): TGTGCCAGCAGCGGTCCGGGACAGGGGGCCGGGGAGCTGTTTTTT.

The chain carries TRBV23-1 and TRBJ2-2; D is possibly TRBD1 (6 bases). TRBV23-1 is sorted into the ORF group, with uncertain function. Trimming took 2 bases from V and 0 from J, leaving 10 bases between them. The CDR3 runs to 16 residues. The CDR3: CASSQVWGPNTGELFF. The DNA for the CDR3 is TGCGCCAGCAGTCAAGTATGGGGGCCGAACACCGGGGAGCTGTTTTTT.

The CDR3 reads CASSLKWDPFLAGGSDEQYF. Written as DNA, the CDR3 is TGTGCCAGCAGTTTAAAGTGGGACCCTTTTCTAGCGGGAGGAAGCGACGAGCAGTACTTC. The chain combines TRBV27 with TRBJ2-7, with TRBD2 matching over 11 bases. The CDR3 consists of 20 residues. Trimming took 2 bases from V and 5 from J; bases not matched to a gene: 20. CDR1 and CDR2 (germline): MNHEY, SMNVEV (reference sequence).

This clone was recorded only once. V gene TRBV5-4 combines with J gene TRBJ2-1, with D perhaps TRBD2 (6 bases). Germline CDR1 reads SGHNT; CDR2 reads YYREEE (reference sequence). This CDR3 is built from 11 residues. Trimming removed 7 bases at V and 16 bases at J, with 18 bases between. The CDR3 loop is CASASADRTFF. CDR3 nucleotides: TGTGCCAGCGCTAGCGCCGACCGCACATTCTTC.

This chain links TRBV11-1 with TRBJ2-2; 9 bases line up with TRBD1. CDR1 SGHAT and CDR2 FQDESV come from the germline V gene (reference sequence). V lost 1 base to trimming and J lost 1 base; unmatched junction nucleotides: 4. The CDR3 runs 17 residues. CDR3 protein: CASSLEEDRGNTGELFF. The DNA for the CDR3 is TGTGCCAGCAGCTTAGAAGAGGACAGGGGGAACACCGGGGAGCTGTTTTTT.

The chain employs TRBV29-1 and TRBJ1-1; possibly TRBD1 for D (6 bases). This CDR3 has 13 residues. V lost 6 bases and J 0 bases, leaving 11 bases between the germline ends. CDR1 is SQVTM and CDR2 is ANQGSEA in the germline V gene. The CDR3 protein is CSVQGRLNTEAFF. The CDR3 bases are TGCAGCGTACAGGGACGGCTGAACACTGAAGCTTTCTTT.

The chain combines TRBV28 with TRBJ1-5; D gene ambiguous. Trimming removed 2 bases from V and 5 bases from J, with 10 bases in between. The CDR3 sequence is 14 residues long. Germline CDR1 is MDHEN and CDR2 is SYDVKM. As DNA, the CDR3 is TGTGCCAGCAGTTTACTCGGCGGGGATCAGCCCCAGCATTTT. Translation gives CASSLLGGDQPQHF.

This sequence joins TRBV27 and TRBJ2-4, with 8 bases aligning to TRBD1. CDR1 is MNHEY and CDR2 is SMNVEV in the germline V gene (reference sequence). This CDR3 is built from 14 residues. V lost 4 bases to trimming and J lost 8 bases; unmatched junction nucleotides: 7. CDR3 DNA sequence: TGTGCCAGCAGTTCTGGACAGGGTTTTGACATTCAGTACTTC. Its protein is CASSSGQGFDIQYF.

The rearrangement links TRBV19 to TRBJ1-1, with unresolved D. Trimming took off 3 bases at V and 2 bases at J, with 10 bases between the two ends. CDR1 and CDR2 (germline): LNHDA, SQIVND (reference sequence). This CDR3 region has 14 residues. CDR3 loop: CASSMGRINTEAFF. The CDR3 DNA reads TGTGCCAGTAGTATGGGCAGAATTAACACTGAAGCTTTCTTT. Full variable domain (missing parts from reference TRBV19 and TRBJ1-1): DGGITQSPKYLFRKEGQNVTLSCEQNLNHDAMYWYRQDPGQGLRLIYYSQIVNDFQKGDIAEGYSVSREKKESFPLTVTSAQKNPTAFYLCASSMGRINTEAFFGQGTRLTVV.

The rearrangement uses TRBV5-6 and TRBJ1-3; D unresolved. V lost 0 bases and J 0 bases, leaving 10 bases between the germline ends. CDR3 size: 16 residues. Germline lookup yields CDR1 SGHDT and CDR2 YYEEEE. The CDR3 nucleotides read TGTGCCAGCAGCTTGGATGGGTTAAACTCTGGAAACACCATATATTTT. This translates into CASSLDGLNSGNTIYF. The variable domain in full, completed from reference TRBV5-6 and TRBJ1-3, reads DAGVTQSPTHLIKTRGQQVTLRCSPKSGHDTVSWYQQALGQGPQFIFQYYEEEERQRGNFPDRFSGHQFPNYSSELNVNALLLGDSALYLCASSLDGLNSGNTIYFGEGSWLTVV.

The J gene is TRBJ1-4, the V gene TRBV25-1, with 9 nucleotides matching TRBD1. V was pared by 5 bases and J by 0 bases, with 7 bases of the junction left unmatched. CDR3 length equals 17 residues. Germline-derived CDR1 and CDR2 are MGHDK and SYGVNS. CDR3 DNA sequence: TGTGCCAGCAGTCCGGGACAGGGATTGTCAACTAATGAAAAACTGTTTTTT. It yields the protein CASSPGQGLSTNEKLFF.

The chain is built from TRBV28 and TRBJ2-7, with D possibly TRBD1 on 6 matching bases. This CDR3 comprises 15 residues. Germline V gives CDR1 MDHEN, CDR2 SYDVKM. V lost 6 bases and J lost 6, with 21 bases in between. The CDR3 bases are TGTGCCAGCAGCACCGTCAGGGGACCCCCCGTCGAGCAGTACTTC. This gives the protein CASSTVRGPPVEQYF.

The V call is TRBV10-2, the J call TRBJ2-7, with 11 nucleotides matching TRBD2. The junction had 8 bases not matched to a gene; V was cut back by 0 bases and J by 4 bases. CDR3 size: 17 residues. The V gene's germline CDR1 is WSHSY and CDR2 SAAADI. The CDR3: CASSESSSGRARYEQYF. CDR3 sequence (DNA): TGCGCCAGCAGTGAGTCGAGTAGCGGGAGGGCCAGGTACGAGCAGTACTTC.

This clone was found once. The chain combines TRBV27 with TRBJ1-5, with 9 bases lining up with TRBD1. This CDR3 contains 15 residues. CDR1 is MNHEY and CDR2 is SMNVEV in the germline V gene (reference sequence). V was clipped by 5 bases and J by 3 bases; unmatched bases: 5. The CDR3 nucleotides are TGTGCCAGCAGTCCCGGGGACAGGGACAATCAGCCCCAGCATTTT. Translating gives CASSPGDRDNQPQHF.

The table lists this clone with a few counts. This rearrangement joins TRBV5-4 to TRBJ1-1; D is possibly TRBD1 (6 bases). V shed 3 bases and J shed 6 bases, with 15 bases lying between them. The germline V gene encodes CDR1 SGHNT and CDR2 YYREEE (reference sequence). The CDR3 is 14 amino acids. CDR3 DNA: TGTGCCAGCAGCTCTATTAACAGGGACGCTGAAGCTTTCTTT. Amino acid sequence: CASSSINRDAEAFF.

This chain joins TRBV29-1 and TRBJ2-4, with TRBD1 as a possible D gene (6 bases). V lost 4 bases and J lost 1, with 8 bases in between. The germline V gene encodes CDR1 SQVTM and CDR2 ANQGSEA. The CDR3 runs 13 residues. CDR3 amino acids: CSVVGGAKNIQYF. The CDR3 DNA reads TGCAGCGTTGTAGGGGGTGCCAAAAACATTCAGTACTTC. Drawing the rest from reference TRBV29-1 and TRBJ2-4, the complete variable domain is SAVISQKPSRDICQRGTSLTIQCQVDSQVTMMFWYRQQPGQSLTLIATANQGSEATYESGFVIDKFPISRPNLTFSTLTVSNMSPEDSSIYLCSVVGGAKNIQYFGAGTRLSVL.

The sample holds a few counts of this clone. This chain links TRBV5-1 with TRBJ1-2; D gene ambiguous. The CDR3 has 14 residues. Per germline, CDR1 SGHRS and CDR2 YFSETQ. The V and J ends lost 4 bases and 2 bases respectively, with 12 bases between them. CDR3 amino acids: CASSPTTGNYGYTF. The CDR3 bases are TGCGCCAGCAGCCCCACTACGGGGAACTATGGCTACACCTTC.

V gene TRBV4-3 combines with J gene TRBJ2-3, with a weak D call TRBD2 (6 bases). The CDR3 is made up of 15 amino acids. Germline V gene lookup returns CDR1 LGHNA and CDR2 YSLEER. The V gene lost 4 bases and the J gene lost 2 bases, with 13 bases spanning the gap. The CDR3 DNA reads as TGCGCCAGCAGCCCGCGGGCTAGCGACACAGATACGCAGTATTTT. As protein: CASSPRASDTDTQYF.

The V gene is TRBV5-4, the J gene TRBJ2-3, with 14 positions matching TRBD2. The CDR3 runs to 14 residues. Germline-derived CDR1 and CDR2 are SGHNT and YYREEE (reference sequence). Losses at the gene ends were 3 bases for V and 10 bases for J; bases not matched to a gene: 4. The CDR3 DNA reads as TGTGCCAGCAGCTCCGGGACTAGCGGGAGTGCGCAGTATTTT. Its translation: CASSSGTSGSAQYF.

The CDR3 region has the DNA TGTGCCAGCTCACCACCGACAACTCTAGCCTCGGGTGAGACCCAGTACTTC. Translation: CASSPPTTLASGETQYF. The chain employs TRBV18 and TRBJ2-5; D possibly corresponds to TRBD2 (5 bases). Germline V lookup: CDR1 KGHSH, CDR2 LQKENI. Trimming cost V 0 bases and J 5 bases, with 19 bases left between them. This CDR3 region has 17 residues.

V is TRBV7-3 and J is TRBJ1-1; possibly TRBD1 for D (5 bases). CDR1 is SGHTA, CDR2 FQGTGA, per germline. The CDR3 loop spans 14 amino acids. Trimming removed 3 bases at V and 0 bases at J, with 8 bases between. Here the CDR3 DNA reads TGTGCCAGCAGCTTGGGGGGTATGAACACTGAAGCTTTCTTT. It encodes CASSLGGMNTEAFF.